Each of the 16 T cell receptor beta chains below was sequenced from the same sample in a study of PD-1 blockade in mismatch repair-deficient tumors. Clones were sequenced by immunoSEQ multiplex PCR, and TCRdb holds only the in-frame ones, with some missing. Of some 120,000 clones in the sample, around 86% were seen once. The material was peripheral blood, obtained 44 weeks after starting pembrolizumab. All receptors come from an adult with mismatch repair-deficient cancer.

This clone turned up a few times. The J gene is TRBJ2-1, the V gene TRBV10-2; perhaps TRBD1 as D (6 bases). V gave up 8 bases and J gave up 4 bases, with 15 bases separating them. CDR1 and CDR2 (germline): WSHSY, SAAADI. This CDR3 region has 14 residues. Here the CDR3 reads CASLGRGFYNEQFF. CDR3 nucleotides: TGCGCCAGCCTTGGCAGGGGATTTTACAATGAGCAGTTCTTC.

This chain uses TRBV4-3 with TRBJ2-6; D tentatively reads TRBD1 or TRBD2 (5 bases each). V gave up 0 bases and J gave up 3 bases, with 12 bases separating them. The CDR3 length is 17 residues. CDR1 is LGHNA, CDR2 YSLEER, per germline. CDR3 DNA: TGCGCCAGCAGCCAAGATAGAGGGGCGGGTGGGGCCAACGTCCTGACTTTC. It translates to CASSQDRGAGGANVLTF.

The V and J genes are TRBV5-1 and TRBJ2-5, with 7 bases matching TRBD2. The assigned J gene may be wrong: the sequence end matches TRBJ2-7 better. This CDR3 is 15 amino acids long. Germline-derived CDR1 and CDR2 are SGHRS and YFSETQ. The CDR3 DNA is TGCGCCAGCAGCTTGGAGGAAGGCGGGGGATACGAGCAGTACTTC. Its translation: CASSLEEGGGYEQYF.

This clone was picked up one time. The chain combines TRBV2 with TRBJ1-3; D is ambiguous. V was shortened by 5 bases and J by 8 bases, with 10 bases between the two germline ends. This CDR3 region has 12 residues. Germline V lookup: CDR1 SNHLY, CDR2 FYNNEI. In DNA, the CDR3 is TGTGCCAGCAGTCTTCGGGGAGACACCATATATTTT. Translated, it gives CASSLRGDTIYF.

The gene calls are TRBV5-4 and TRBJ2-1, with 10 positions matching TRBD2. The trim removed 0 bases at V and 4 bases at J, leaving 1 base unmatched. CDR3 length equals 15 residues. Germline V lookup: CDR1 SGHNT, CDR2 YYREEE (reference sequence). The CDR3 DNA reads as TGTGCCAGCAGCTTGGAAGCGGGAGGGTACAATGAGCAGTTCTTC. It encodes CASSLEAGGYNEQFF.

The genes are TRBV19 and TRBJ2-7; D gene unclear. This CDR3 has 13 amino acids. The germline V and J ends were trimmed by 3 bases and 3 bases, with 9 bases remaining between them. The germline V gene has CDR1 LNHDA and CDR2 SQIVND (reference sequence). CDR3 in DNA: TGTGCCAGTAGTATCGGCAGAATCTACGAGCAGTACTTC. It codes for CASSIGRIYEQYF.

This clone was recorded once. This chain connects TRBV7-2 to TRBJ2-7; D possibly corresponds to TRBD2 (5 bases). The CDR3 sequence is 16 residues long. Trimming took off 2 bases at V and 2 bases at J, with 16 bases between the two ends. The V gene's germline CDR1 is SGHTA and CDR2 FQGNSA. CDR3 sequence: CASSLMGGGPPYEQYF. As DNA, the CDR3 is TGTGCCAGCAGCTTAATGGGTGGCGGGCCTCCCTACGAGCAGTACTTC.

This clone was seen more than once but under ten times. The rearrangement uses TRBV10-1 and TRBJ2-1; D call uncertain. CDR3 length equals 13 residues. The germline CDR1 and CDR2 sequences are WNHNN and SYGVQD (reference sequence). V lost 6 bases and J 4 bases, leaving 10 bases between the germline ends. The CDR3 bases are TGCGCCAGCAGCCTTGACTCGTACAATGAGCAGTTCTTC. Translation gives CASSLDSYNEQFF.

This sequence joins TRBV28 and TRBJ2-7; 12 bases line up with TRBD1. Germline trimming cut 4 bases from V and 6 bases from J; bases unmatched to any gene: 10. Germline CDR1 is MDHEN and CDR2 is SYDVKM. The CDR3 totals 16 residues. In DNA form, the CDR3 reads TGTGCCAGCAGTTACCTAACCGGGACAGGGGGCTTCGAGCAGTACTTC. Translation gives CASSYLTGTGGFEQYF. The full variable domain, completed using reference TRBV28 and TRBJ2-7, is DVKVTQSSRYLVKRTGEKVFLECVQDMDHENMFWYRQDPGLGLRLIYFSYDVKMKEKGDIPEGYSVSREKKERFSLILESASTNQTSMYLCASSYLTGTGGFEQYFGPGTRLTVT.

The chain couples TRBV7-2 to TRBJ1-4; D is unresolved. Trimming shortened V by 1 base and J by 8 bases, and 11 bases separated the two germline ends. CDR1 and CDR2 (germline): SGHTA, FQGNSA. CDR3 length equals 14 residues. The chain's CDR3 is CASSLDPRAEKLFF. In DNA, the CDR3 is TGTGCCAGCAGCTTAGATCCCCGGGCGGAAAAACTGTTTTTT.

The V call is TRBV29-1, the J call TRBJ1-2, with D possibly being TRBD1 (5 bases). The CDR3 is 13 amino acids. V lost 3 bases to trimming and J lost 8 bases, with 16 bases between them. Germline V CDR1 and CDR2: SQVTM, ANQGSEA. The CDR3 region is CSVEIAGSGGYTF. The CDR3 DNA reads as TGCAGCGTTGAGATAGCAGGGTCGGGAGGCTACACCTTC.

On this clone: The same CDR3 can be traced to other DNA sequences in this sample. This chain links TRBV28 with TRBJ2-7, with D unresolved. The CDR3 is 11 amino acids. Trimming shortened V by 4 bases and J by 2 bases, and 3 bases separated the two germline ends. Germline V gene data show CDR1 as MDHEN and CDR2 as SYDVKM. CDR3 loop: CASSSPYEQYF. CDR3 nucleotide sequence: TGTGCCAGCAGTTCACCCTACGAGCAGTACTTC.

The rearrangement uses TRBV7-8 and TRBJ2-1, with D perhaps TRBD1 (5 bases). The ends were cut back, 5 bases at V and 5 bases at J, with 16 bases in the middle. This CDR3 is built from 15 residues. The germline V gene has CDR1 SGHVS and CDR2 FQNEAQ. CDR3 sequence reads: CASSRQLYRNNEQFF. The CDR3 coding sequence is TGTGCCAGCAGCCGACAGCTTTACCGTAACAATGAGCAGTTCTTC.

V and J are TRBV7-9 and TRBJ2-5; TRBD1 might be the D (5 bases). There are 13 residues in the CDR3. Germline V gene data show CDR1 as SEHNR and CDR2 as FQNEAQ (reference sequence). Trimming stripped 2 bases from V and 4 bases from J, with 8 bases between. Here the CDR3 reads CASSLQGAETQYF. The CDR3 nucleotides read TGTGCCAGCAGCTTACAGGGTGCAGAGACCCAGTACTTC.

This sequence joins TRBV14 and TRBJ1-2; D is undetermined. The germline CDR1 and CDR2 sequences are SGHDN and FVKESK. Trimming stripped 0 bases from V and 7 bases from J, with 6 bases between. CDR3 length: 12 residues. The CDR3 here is CASSQDGPGYTF. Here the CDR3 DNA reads TGTGCCAGCAGCCAAGACGGTCCTGGCTACACCTTC.

The chain's CDR3 is CASSFGPARYEAFF. CDR3 DNA sequence: TGTGCCAGCAGTTTTGGCCCAGCCCGCTATGAAGCTTTCTTT. The rearrangement uses TRBV27 and TRBJ1-1; D is unclear. The CDR3 totals 14 residues. The V gene lost 3 bases and the J gene lost 7 bases, with 15 bases spanning the gap. Germline V gene data show CDR1 as MNHEY and CDR2 as SMNVEV (reference sequence).